This T cell receptor beta chain was sequenced in a study of cytomegalovirus exposure and HLA in healthy donors. About the research overall: Unique TCRs numbering about 85 million, obtained from HLA-typed donors, made up an early data release.

Primers for the PCR totalled 60 Vbeta and 13 Jbeta. Assay: immunoSEQ multiplex PCR; the TCRdb copy retains only in-frame clones and omits some. This sample yields roughly 200,000 clones, of which over 70% are seen a single time; approximately 0.71% belongs to the top ten. A few counts support this clone. What it binds is not known. After removal of 5 bases from V and 4 bases from J, the junction contained 4 bases not matched to a gene. The CDR3 runs 14 residues. Germline V gene lookup returns CDR1 SGHDT and CDR2 YYEEEE. Study-level results: Segments of the TCR beta V type were, in most cases, productive about 90% or about 30% of the time in an earlier analysis. A later analysis showed HLA-associated TCR beta chains outstripping equally common others in clonal expansion.

The receptor comes from a boy younger than 10 in good health and CMV-seronegative. The sample was PBMCs. The rearrangement joins TRBV5-6 to TRBJ1-3; 9 bases are a match to TRBD1. CDR3 DNA sequence: TGTGCCAGCAGTCGGGACAGGGTGGGAAACACCATATATTTT. It yields the protein CASSRDRVGNTIYF.